These 24 T cell receptor beta chains came from one sample sequenced in a study of blood T cell repertoires in COVID-19. Profiling relied on immunoSEQ multiplex PCR, and the TCRdb table lists in-frame clones only, not all of them. This table has approximately 210,000 clones, about 80% appearing once. The sequenced material came from peripheral blood. The receptor source for this set is a woman between 40 and 50 years old with active or convalescent COVID-19.

The rearrangement uses TRBV5-1 and TRBJ2-7, with a tentative D call TRBD2 (6 bases). The CDR3 spans 15 residues. V was cut by 4 bases and J by 6 bases, with 20 bases left in between. Germline V lookup: CDR1 SGHRS, CDR2 YFSETQ. As DNA, the CDR3 is TGCGCCAGCAGCAAGGAATCCGGGACGGAGGGCGAGCAGTACTTC. Protein: CASSKESGTEGEQYF.

This clone came up a few times. The V and J genes are TRBV6-5 and TRBJ2-1, with D possibly TRBD2 on 7 matching bases. Germline-derived CDR1 and CDR2 are MNHEY and SVGAGI. V lost 8 bases, J lost 10 bases, and 21 bases lay in between. The length of the CDR3 is 14 residues. The chain's CDR3 is CASVSIGGLKEQFF. The CDR3, as DNA: TGTGCCAGCGTCTCGATCGGGGGGCTAAAGGAGCAGTTCTTC.

V usage is TRBV5-8 and J usage is TRBJ2-1; 9 nucleotides agree with TRBD1. There are 16 residues in the CDR3. Germline V gene data show CDR1 as SGHTS and CDR2 as YDEGEE. V was pared by 4 bases and J by 0 bases, with 5 bases of the junction left unmatched. The CDR3 bases are TGTGCCAGCAGCGTAGACAGGGGGAACTCCTACAATGAGCAGTTCTTC. Translating it yields CASSVDRGNSYNEQFF.

The chain uses TRBV9 and TRBJ2-1; 8 nucleotides line up with TRBD2. Germline-derived CDR1 and CDR2 are SGDLS and YYNGEE. J was trimmed by 15 bases and V by 0 bases; bases with no gene match: 11. This CDR3 contains 14 residues. Here the CDR3 reads CASSVAGGPSGRFF. The DNA for the CDR3 is TGTGCCAGCAGCGTAGCGGGAGGGCCCTCTGGCCGGTTCTTC.

V gene TRBV5-1 combines with J gene TRBJ1-4; D not certain. The germline gives CDR1 SGHRS, CDR2 YFSETQ. The CDR3 is 14 amino acids. V lost 2 bases, J lost 8 bases, and 13 bases lay in between. The CDR3 nucleotides read TGCGCCAGCAGCTTTGGAACAGCCCGAGAAAAACTGTTTTTT. Amino acid sequence: CASSFGTAREKLFF.

Worth noting for this clone: The junction departs from the called germline gene at one end, perhaps through a read error. The chain recombines TRBV2 with TRBJ1-2, with D perhaps matching TRBD1 (6 bases). This CDR3 is built from 13 residues. Germline V lookup: CDR1 SNHLY, CDR2 FYNNEI. CDR3 protein: CASREAGAYGYTF. The DNA of the CDR3 is TGTGCCAGCAGGGAAGCAGGGGCCTATGGCTACACCTTC.

This chain uses TRBV11-3 with TRBJ2-5; 7 positions match TRBD2. Losses at the gene ends were 4 bases for V and 5 bases for J; bases not matched to a gene: 13. Germline V lookup: CDR1 SGHNT, CDR2 YENEEA. This CDR3 has 16 amino acids. In DNA, the CDR3 is TGTGCCAGCAGCTCATACGGGGGGAGGGCCTGGGAGACCCAGTACTTC. Protein: CASSSYGGRAWETQYF. The full variable domain, its missing parts supplied by reference TRBV11-3 and TRBJ2-5, is EAGVVQSPRYKIIEKKQPVAFWCNPISGHNTLYWYLQNLGQGPELLIRYENEEAVDDSQLPKDRFSAERLKGVDSTLKIQPAELGDSAVYLCASSSYGGRAWETQYFGPGTRLLVL.

The chain employs TRBV10-3 and TRBJ1-6; D possibly corresponds to TRBD1 (5 bases). This CDR3 is 14 amino acids long. Germline CDR1 is ENHRY and CDR2 is SYGVKD. The V end lost 10 bases, the J end lost 7 bases, and 17 bases lay between the germline ends. CDR3 coding DNA: TGTGCCAGTGGTCCTGGGGCAGGGAATTCACCCCTCCACTTT. Amino acids: CASGPGAGNSPLHF.

J is TRBJ2-5 and V is TRBV6-6; TRBD2 agrees at 8 bases. J was trimmed by 2 bases and V by 2 bases; bases with no gene match: 4. The CDR3 is 15 amino acids. The germline V gene has CDR1 MNHNY and CDR2 SVGAGI (reference sequence). The CDR3 is CASSYGTRSQETQYF. The CDR3 DNA is TGTGCCAGCAGTTACGGGACTAGGAGTCAAGAGACCCAGTACTTC.

CDR3 region: CASSSGRDTQYF. The DNA for the CDR3 is TGTGCCAGCAGTAGCGGGCGAGATACGCAGTATTTT. This chain joins TRBV12-3 or TRBV12-4 and TRBJ2-3, with a possible D match to TRBD2 (6 bases). The CDR3 is 12 residues long. V lost 5 bases to trimming and J lost 5 bases, with 8 bases between them.

Turning to this clone: A much larger clone lies a single base off, so this may be a read error. This chain joins TRBV6-5 and TRBJ1-6, with TRBD1 matching over 8 bases. The J segment lost 6 bases and the V segment lost 6 bases, leaving 1 base of the junction unmatched. The CDR3 is made up of 13 amino acids. In germline, CDR1 is MNHEY, CDR2 SVGAGI. Here the CDR3 DNA reads TGTGCCAGCAGGGGACAGGCTAATTCACCCCTCCACTTT. Protein: CASRGQANSPLHF.

The rearrangement joins TRBV24-1 to TRBJ1-2; D may be TRBD1 (6 bases). V lost 4 bases and J lost 5, with 10 bases in between. Germline CDR1 reads KGHDR; CDR2 reads SFDVKD. The CDR3 runs to 13 residues. The CDR3 DNA is TGTGCCACCAGTGAGTACACAGGGTATGGCTACACCTTC. Translation gives CATSEYTGYGYTF.

Concerning this clone itself: The same CDR3 also results from other DNA sequences found in this sample. This chain connects TRBV5-1 to TRBJ2-7; D not resolved. CDR1 SGHRS and CDR2 YFSETQ come from the germline V gene. There are 14 residues in the CDR3. V gave up 2 bases and J gave up 0 bases, with 9 bases separating them. The CDR3 reads CASSFGGSSYEQYF. The CDR3 DNA reads TGCGCCAGCAGCTTCGGCGGCAGCTCCTACGAGCAGTACTTC.

The CDR3 sequence is CASSSGQPGRTGYTF. The CDR3 coding sequence is TGTGCCAGCAGCTCAGGACAACCCGGCCGTACCGGCTACACCTTC. The V gene is TRBV7-2, the J gene TRBJ1-2; possible D gene TRBD1, 5 bases. Germline lookup yields CDR1 SGHTA and CDR2 FQGNSA. V was shortened by 4 bases and J by 8 bases, with 20 bases between the two germline ends. CDR3 length: 15 amino acids. Filled out from reference TRBV7-2 and TRBJ1-2, the complete variable domain reads GAGVSQSPSNKVTEKGKDVELRCDPISGHTALYWYRQSLGQGLEFLIYFQGNSAPDKSGLPSDRFSAERTGGSVSTLTIQRTQQEDSAVYLCASSSGQPGRTGYTFGSGTRLTVV.

The CDR3 spells CASIQGVMNTEAFF. The CDR3 DNA reads as TGCGCCAGCATCCAGGGGGTAATGAACACTGAAGCTTTCTTT. The chain links TRBV5-1 to TRBJ1-1, with 7 bases lining up with TRBD1. Germline CDR1 is SGHRS and CDR2 is YFSETQ. The CDR3 length is 14 residues. The J segment lost 0 bases and the V segment lost 6 bases, leaving 5 bases of the junction unmatched. The whole variable domain, remainder taken from reference TRBV5-1 and TRBJ1-1, is KAGVTQTPRYLIKTRGQQVTLSCSPISGHRSVSWYQQTPGQGLQFLFEYFSETQRNKGNFPGRFSGRQFSNSRSEMNVSTLELGDSALYLCASIQGVMNTEAFFGQGTRLTVV.

This clone was seen only a few times. This chain connects TRBV6-9 to TRBJ2-5; D remains unclear. The CDR3 extends over 14 amino acids. Germline lookup yields CDR1 MNHGY and CDR2 SVAAGI. V shed 3 bases and J shed 1 base, with 9 bases lying between them. CDR3 residues: CASSYQAIQETQYF. CDR3 DNA: TGTGCCAGCAGTTACCAGGCAATCCAAGAGACCCAGTACTTC.

The rearrangement links TRBV7-2 to TRBJ2-5; the match to TRBD1 covers 8 bases. V shed 5 bases, J shed 4 bases, and the junction held 9 bases outside the gene matches. The CDR3 is 15 residues long. Looked up from germline, CDR1 is SGHTA and CDR2 is FQGNSA. The CDR3 region is CASSTYGQGGETQYF. CDR3 sequence (DNA): TGTGCCAGCAGCACCTACGGACAGGGAGGAGAGACCCAGTACTTC.

V usage is TRBV27 and J usage is TRBJ1-1; TRBD1 might be the D (5 bases). This CDR3 comprises 16 residues. Trimming stripped 8 bases from V and 0 bases from J, with 19 bases between. The germline V gene has CDR1 MNHEY and CDR2 SMNVEV (reference sequence). The CDR3 sequence is CASQPAAGRMNTEAFF. CDR3 DNA sequence: TGTGCCAGCCAACCGGCGGCAGGGAGGATGAACACTGAAGCTTTCTTT.

Here the CDR3 DNA reads TGTGCCAGCAGCTTGGGGGCAGGGGGCAAATATGGCTACACCTTC. Amino acids: CASSLGAGGKYGYTF. The chain recombines TRBV5-6 with TRBJ1-2; 8 positions agree with TRBD1. Per germline, CDR1 SGHDT and CDR2 YYEEEE. This CDR3 has 15 amino acids. V shed 0 bases, J shed 5 bases, and the junction held 6 bases outside the gene matches.

Here the CDR3 DNA reads TGTGCCAGCAGCTGGGACAGGCAGAACACTGAAGCTTTCTTT. It codes for CASSWDRQNTEAFF. This chain links TRBV6-2 or TRBV6-3 with TRBJ1-1, with 8 bases lining up with TRBD1. This CDR3 has 14 amino acids. J gave up 1 base and V 6 bases, and 4 bases lay outside the gene matches. The germline V gene has CDR1 MNHEY and CDR2 SVGEGT.

The chain uses TRBV2 and TRBJ2-3; 11 bases line up with TRBD2. Germline V gene sequence: CDR1 SNHLY, CDR2 FYNNEI. Unmatched junction bases numbered 14, after V lost 0 bases and J lost 0 bases. This CDR3 has 21 residues. The CDR3 spells CASSEANLDSGRAFSTDTQYF. DNA of the CDR3: TGTGCCAGCAGTGAAGCGAATCTCGATAGCGGGAGGGCCTTTAGCACAGATACGCAGTATTTT.

This clone was observed a handful of times. CDR3 region: CASSMPGQGSYGYTF. CDR3 bases: TGTGCCAGTAGTATGCCGGGACAGGGAAGCTATGGCTACACCTTC. V is TRBV19 and J is TRBJ1-2, with 9 bases aligning to TRBD1. CDR3 length: 15 amino acids. Germline assignment: CDR1 LNHDA and CDR2 SQIVND (reference sequence). The V segment lost 3 bases and the J segment 4 bases; nucleotides outside the gene matches: 6.

The chain employs TRBV28 and TRBJ1-1, with D unresolved. Per germline, CDR1 MDHEN and CDR2 SYDVKM. There are 10 residues in the CDR3. Trimming left V 7 bases short and J 11 bases short, with 11 bases between. In nucleotides, the CDR3 is TGTGCCAGCACCTCGGGGTGGGCTTTCTTT. It encodes CASTSGWAFF.

This chain links TRBV5-1 with TRBJ2-3, with 9 bases identical to TRBD1. The CDR3 has 14 residues. Germline V gene lookup returns CDR1 SGHRS and CDR2 YFSETQ. Losses at the gene ends were 0 bases for V and 8 bases for J; bases not matched to a gene: 4. The chain's CDR3 is CASSLGQGEGTQYF. CDR3 nucleotides: TGCGCCAGCAGCTTGGGACAGGGGGAAGGTACGCAGTATTTT.